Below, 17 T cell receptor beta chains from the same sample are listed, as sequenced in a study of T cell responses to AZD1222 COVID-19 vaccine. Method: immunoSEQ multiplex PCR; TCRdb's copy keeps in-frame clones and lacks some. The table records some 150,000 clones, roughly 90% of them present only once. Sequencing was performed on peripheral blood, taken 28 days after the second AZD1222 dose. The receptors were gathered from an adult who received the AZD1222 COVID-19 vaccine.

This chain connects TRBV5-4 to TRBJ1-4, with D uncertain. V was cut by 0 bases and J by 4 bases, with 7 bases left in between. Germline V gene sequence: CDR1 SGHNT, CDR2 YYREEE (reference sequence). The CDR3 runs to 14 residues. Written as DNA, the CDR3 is TGTGCCAGCAGCTTGGCCGGGATTAATGAAAAACTGTTTTTT. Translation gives CASSLAGINEKLFF.

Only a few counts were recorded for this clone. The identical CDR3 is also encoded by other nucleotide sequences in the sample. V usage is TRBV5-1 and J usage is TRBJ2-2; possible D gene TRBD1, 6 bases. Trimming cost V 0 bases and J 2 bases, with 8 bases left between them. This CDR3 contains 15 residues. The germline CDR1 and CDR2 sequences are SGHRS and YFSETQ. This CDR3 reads CASSLAGANTGELFF. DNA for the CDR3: TGCGCCAGCAGCTTGGCAGGGGCCAACACCGGGGAGCTGTTTTTT. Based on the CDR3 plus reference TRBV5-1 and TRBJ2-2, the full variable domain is KAGVTQTPRYLIKTRGQQVTLSCSPISGHRSVSWYQQTPGQGLQFLFEYFSETQRNKGNFPGRFSGRQFSNSRSEMNVSTLELGDSALYLCASSLAGANTGELFFGEGSRLTVL.

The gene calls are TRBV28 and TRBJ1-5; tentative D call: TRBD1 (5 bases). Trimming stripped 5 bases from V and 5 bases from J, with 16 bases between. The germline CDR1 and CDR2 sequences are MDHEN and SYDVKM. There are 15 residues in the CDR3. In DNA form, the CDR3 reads TGTGCCAGCAGTCTAAACGGGGGGTCACATCAGCCCCAGCATTTT. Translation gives CASSLNGGSHQPQHF.

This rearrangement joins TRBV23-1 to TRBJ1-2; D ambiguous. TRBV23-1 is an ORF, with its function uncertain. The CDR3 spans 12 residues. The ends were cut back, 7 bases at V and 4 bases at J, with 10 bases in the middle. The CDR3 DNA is TGCGCCAGCACGAAGAAGGGCTATGGCTACACCTTC. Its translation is CASTKKGYGYTF.

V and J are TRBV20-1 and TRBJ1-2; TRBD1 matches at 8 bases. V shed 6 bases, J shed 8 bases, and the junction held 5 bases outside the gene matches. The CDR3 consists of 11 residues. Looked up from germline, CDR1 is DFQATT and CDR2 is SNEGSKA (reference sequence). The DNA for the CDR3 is TGCAGTGCCCAGACAGGGGAGGGCTACACCTTC. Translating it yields CSAQTGEGYTF.

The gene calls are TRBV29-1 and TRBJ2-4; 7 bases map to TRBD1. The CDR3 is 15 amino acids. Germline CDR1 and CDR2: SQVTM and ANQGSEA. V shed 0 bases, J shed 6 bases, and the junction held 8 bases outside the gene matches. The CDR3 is CSVEDGTGERNIQYF. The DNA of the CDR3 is TGCAGCGTTGAAGATGGAACAGGGGAGAGAAACATTCAGTACTTC.

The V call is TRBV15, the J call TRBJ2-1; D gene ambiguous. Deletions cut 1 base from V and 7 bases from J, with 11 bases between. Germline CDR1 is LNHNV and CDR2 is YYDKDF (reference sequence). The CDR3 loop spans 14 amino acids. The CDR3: CATSRAPLVNEQFF. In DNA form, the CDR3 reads TGTGCCACCAGCAGAGCCCCGTTAGTGAATGAGCAGTTCTTC.

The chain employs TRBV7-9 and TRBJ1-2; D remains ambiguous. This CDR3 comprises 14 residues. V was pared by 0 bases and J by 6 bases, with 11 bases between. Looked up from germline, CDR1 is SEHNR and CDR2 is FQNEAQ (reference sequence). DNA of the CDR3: TGTGCCAGCAGCTTAGCGGATAGGGCGAATGGCTACACCTTC. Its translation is CASSLADRANGYTF.

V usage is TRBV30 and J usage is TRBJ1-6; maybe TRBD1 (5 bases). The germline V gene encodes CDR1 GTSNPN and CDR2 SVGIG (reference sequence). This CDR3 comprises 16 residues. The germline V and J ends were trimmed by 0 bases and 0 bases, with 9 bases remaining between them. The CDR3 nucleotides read TGTGCCTGGAGTGTTTGGGGGATCTCCTATAATTCACCCCTCCACTTT. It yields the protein CAWSVWGISYNSPLHF. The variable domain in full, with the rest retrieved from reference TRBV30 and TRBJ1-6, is SQTIHQWPATLVQPVGSPLSLECTVEGTSNPNLYWYRQAAGRGLQLLFYSVGIGQISSEVPQNLSASRPQDRQFILSSKKLLLSDSGFYLCAWSVWGISYNSPLHFGNGTRLTVT.

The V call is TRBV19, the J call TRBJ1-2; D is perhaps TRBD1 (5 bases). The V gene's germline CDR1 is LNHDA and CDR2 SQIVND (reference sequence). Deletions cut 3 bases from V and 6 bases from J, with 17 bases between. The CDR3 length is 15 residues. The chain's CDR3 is CASSMRGSGGDGYTF. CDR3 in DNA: TGTGCCAGTAGTATGAGAGGCTCGGGGGGTGATGGCTACACCTTC.

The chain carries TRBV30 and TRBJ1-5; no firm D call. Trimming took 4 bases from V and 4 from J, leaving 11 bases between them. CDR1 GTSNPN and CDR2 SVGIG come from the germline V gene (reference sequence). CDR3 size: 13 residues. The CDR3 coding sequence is TGTGCCTGGAACAACATCGGTAATCAGCCCCAGCATTTT. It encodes CAWNNIGNQPQHF.

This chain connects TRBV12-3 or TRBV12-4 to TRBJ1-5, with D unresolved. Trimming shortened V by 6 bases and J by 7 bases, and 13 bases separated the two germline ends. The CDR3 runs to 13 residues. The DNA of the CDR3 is TGTGCCAGCAGCCTCGGTGAGAGGCAGCCCCAGCATTTT. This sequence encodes CASSLGERQPQHF.

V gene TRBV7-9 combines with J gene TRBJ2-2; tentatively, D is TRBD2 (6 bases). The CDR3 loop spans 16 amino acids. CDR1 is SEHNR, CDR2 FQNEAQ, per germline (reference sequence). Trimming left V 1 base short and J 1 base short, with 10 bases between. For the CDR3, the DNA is TGTGCCAGCAGCTTAGGGCTAGCGTTGAACACCGGGGAGCTGTTTTTT. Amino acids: CASSLGLALNTGELFF.

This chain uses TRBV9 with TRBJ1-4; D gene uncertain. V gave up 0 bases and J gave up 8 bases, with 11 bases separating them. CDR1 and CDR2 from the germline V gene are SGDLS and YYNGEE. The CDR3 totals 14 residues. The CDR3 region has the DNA TGTGCCAGCAGCGTAGAACTAACGGGGGAAAAACTGTTTTTT. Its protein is CASSVELTGEKLFF.

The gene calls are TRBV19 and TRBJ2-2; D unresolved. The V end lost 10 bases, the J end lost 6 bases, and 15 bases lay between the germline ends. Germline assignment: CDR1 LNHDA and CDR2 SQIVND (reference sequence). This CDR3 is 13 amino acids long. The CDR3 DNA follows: TGTGCCATTTCCCTTTCGAGAGCCGGGGAGCTGTTTTTT. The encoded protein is CAISLSRAGELFF.

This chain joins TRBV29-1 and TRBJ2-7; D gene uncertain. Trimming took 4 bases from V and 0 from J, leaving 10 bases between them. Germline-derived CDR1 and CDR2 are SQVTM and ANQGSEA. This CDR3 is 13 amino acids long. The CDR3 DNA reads TGCAGCGTTGGGGCAGCCAGCTCCTACGAGCAGTACTTC. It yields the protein CSVGAASSYEQYF.

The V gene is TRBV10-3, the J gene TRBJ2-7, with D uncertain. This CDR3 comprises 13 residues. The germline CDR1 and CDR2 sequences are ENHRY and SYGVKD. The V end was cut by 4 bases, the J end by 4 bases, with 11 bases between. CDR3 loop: CAISGSRRYEQYF. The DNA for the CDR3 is TGTGCCATCAGTGGAAGTAGAAGATACGAGCAGTACTTC.